This T cell receptor (beta chain) was profiled in a study of CD8 T cells in Susac syndrome (dated by TCRdb to about 2019). Regarding the complete study: Among the Susac syndrome patients who were sequenced, clinically active disease was present in 5 or 6 and clinical remission was observed in 8 or 9. Susac syndrome patients were therapy-naive, on corticosteroids (some also receiving IVIg), or on IVIg alone at blood withdrawal. Repertoire sequencing was used to test whether CD8+ T cell activation and differentiation in Susac syndrome was antigen driven. General conclusions and limits of the study: The study acknowledged that relatively few individuals were included in the TCR sequencing and HLA analysis. In patients with Susac syndrome, the CD4+ T cell repertoire showed no detectable clonal expansion.

V is pared back by 6 bases and J by 6 bases, with 10 bases lying between the germline termini. The CDR3, from cysteine to phenylalanine, totals 11 residues. CDR3 DNA is the only sequence kept; it has 33 bases, read in frame from the first base. The germline V gene encodes CDR1 DFQATT and CDR2 SNEGSKA (reference sequence). RNA was extracted using the RNeasy kit, and roughly 0.45 to 1 microgram was reverse transcribed with random hexamers. The immunoSEQ multiplex PCR assay, which covers 54 Vbeta and 13 Jbeta segments, was used to amplify TCR beta CDR3 regions. Bias from PCR amplification was corrected by using a synthetic template baseline for primer optimization and for computational correction. Per the authors' processing: Reads were annotated to V, D and J genes according to IMGT and were analyzed with immunoSEQ Analyzer, with only productive sequences retained. To calculate clonality, Shannon entropy was normalized by log2 of the number of productive unique sequences and then subtracted from one. For each patient and control, public and private clones were evaluated within the 100 most prevalent clones. Clones were defined as Susac-specific if absent from the healthy and MS cohorts, from 1052 published viral clones and from other ImmuneACCESS disease sequences. The raw public data were reprocessed by TCRdb itself: fastp quality trimming at Q25, MiXCR clonotype calling, in-frame beta chains only. Rows are unified per CDR3 protein, each entry keeping the most common DNA and genes. These V and J calls are TCRdb output, not the study's own analysis. The sample table lists under 300,000 distinct CDR3 sequences, less than 96% of them with a count of one. 0.095% to 0.12% of the sample comes from the top ten.

Peripheral blood CD8+ and CD4+ T cells from healthy donors, Susac syndrome patients and multiple sclerosis patients were profiled using high-throughput TCR beta sequencing. The Susac syndrome patients fulfilled recently defined diagnostic criteria for definite or probable disease. Bulk CD8+ and CD4+ T cells were purified by magnetic negative isolation, whereas CD8+ TEMRA cells were enriched by FACS. Blood was collected in EDTA tubes and processed within 24 hours, with PBMCs isolated through density gradient centrifugation. PBMCs intended for TCR sequencing were frozen in liquid nitrogen and were later thawed in a 37 degrees C water bath. A purity of at least 90% was achieved for sorted or isolated CD4+, CD8+ and CD8+ TEMRA cells. Concerning this clonotype: Its recognized antigen is unknown. No qualities accompany the bases; no much larger clone lies one base away.

This clonotype originated in a human donor with Susac syndrome. Sequencing was carried out using CD4+ T cells from PBMCs. The chain is encoded by TRBV20-1 joined to TRBJ2-3; the D gene remains uncertain. In nucleotide form, the sequence is TGCAGTGCCCGATTTAGGGATACGCAGTATTTT. It is translated as CSARFRDTQYF.